In this sample, the clone carrying this TCR beta chain turned up a few times. What it recognizes is unknown. The sample comes from a study of cytomegalovirus exposure and HLA in healthy donors. Study results and limitations: Presence/absence analyses took donor sequencing depth as roughly uniform. The study carried out a later analysis of TCR beta sequences. It associated roughly 17,000 of them with specific HLA alleles at a false discovery rate of 0.05. Donor immune exposure was known only as CMV serostatus.

The PCR made use of 60 Vbeta and 13 Jbeta primers. Produced via immunoSEQ multiplex PCR; TCRdb's table is partial and in-frame only. The sample shows under 200,000 clones, about 12% of them seen only once. CDR1 and CDR2 (germline): MDHEN, SYDVKM. Trimming left V 4 bases short and J 4 bases short, with 16 bases between. CDR3 size: 15 residues. The receptor's source is a man in his fifties in good health and CMV-seropositive. This chain links TRBV28 with TRBJ1-1; D gene ambiguous. Sequenced sample: PBMCs. CDR3 sequence reads: CASSSVLRGSTEAFF. The CDR3 nucleotides are TGTGCCAGCAGTTCCGTCTTGCGAGGGAGCACTGAAGCTTTCTTT.